This TCR beta chain is from a study of T cells in localized non-small cell lung cancer. The CDR3 spans 16 residues. Trimming at V came to 4 bases and at J to 5 bases, leaving 8 bases not matched to a gene. Germline-derived CDR1 and CDR2 are SGHVS and FNYEAQ. This clone qualifies as medium-sized. Measured with immunoSEQ multiplex PCR; TCRdb has only the in-frame clones, and not every one. Of around 5,000 clones in the sample, about 40% were seen once. This clonotype was obtained from a male donor aged 60 or over with stage I squamous cell lung carcinoma. V and J are TRBV7-6 and TRBJ2-5, with TRBD2 identical over 12 bases. The input for sequencing was lung tumor tissue, taken before any cancer treatment. CDR3 sequence reads: CASSSGLAGSRETQYF. The DNA for the CDR3 is TGTGCCAGCAGCTCCGGACTAGCGGGGAGTCGGGAGACCCAGTACTTC.